The clone carrying this T cell receptor (beta chain) has just one count. This sample includes further DNA sequences coding for the same CDR3. The data derive from a study of shared clonotypes between healthy human individuals. Study information: CD8 memory received one plate per donor, CD8 naive two, CD4 memory three and CD4 naive three.

The germline V gene encodes CDR1 SGHRS and CDR2 YFSETQ. Trimming left V 1 base short and J 3 bases short, with 7 bases between. This CDR3 contains 13 residues. The method was immunoSEQ multiplex PCR; TCRdb's version includes in-frame clones alone and lacks a portion of them. The repertoire consists of about 2.4 million clones, with more than 85% occurring once and the leading ten covering approximately 0.37%. The receptor comes from a man between 18 and 29 years old in good health. Some clones in this sample may be carry-over from other donors' samples. The chain links TRBV5-1 to TRBJ1-1; D not certain. The specimen sequenced was naive CD4+ T cells from PBMCs. Specified subset: CD45RA+ positively selected. CDR3 residues: CASSLIPDTEAFF. The CDR3, as DNA: TGCGCCAGCAGCTTGATTCCGGACACTGAAGCTTTCTTT.